This T cell receptor beta chain was captured by sequencing in a study of technical replicates of blood from several donors. The method was immunoSEQ multiplex PCR; TCRdb's version includes in-frame clones alone and lacks a portion of them. The table has about 99,000 clones, about 95% seen once. This CDR3 has 13 amino acids. The V and J ends lost 2 bases and 5 bases respectively, with 10 bases between them. CDR1 is MNHEY and CDR2 is SVGAGI in the germline V gene. Sequencing was performed on T cells isolated from PBMCs. The rearrangement uses TRBV6-5 and TRBJ2-7, with D possibly matching TRBD1 (6 bases). The sequence was collected from a human donor in good health. The CDR3 here is CASSYTHRDEQYF. The DNA for the CDR3 is TGTGCCAGCAGTTACACCCACAGGGACGAGCAGTACTTC.